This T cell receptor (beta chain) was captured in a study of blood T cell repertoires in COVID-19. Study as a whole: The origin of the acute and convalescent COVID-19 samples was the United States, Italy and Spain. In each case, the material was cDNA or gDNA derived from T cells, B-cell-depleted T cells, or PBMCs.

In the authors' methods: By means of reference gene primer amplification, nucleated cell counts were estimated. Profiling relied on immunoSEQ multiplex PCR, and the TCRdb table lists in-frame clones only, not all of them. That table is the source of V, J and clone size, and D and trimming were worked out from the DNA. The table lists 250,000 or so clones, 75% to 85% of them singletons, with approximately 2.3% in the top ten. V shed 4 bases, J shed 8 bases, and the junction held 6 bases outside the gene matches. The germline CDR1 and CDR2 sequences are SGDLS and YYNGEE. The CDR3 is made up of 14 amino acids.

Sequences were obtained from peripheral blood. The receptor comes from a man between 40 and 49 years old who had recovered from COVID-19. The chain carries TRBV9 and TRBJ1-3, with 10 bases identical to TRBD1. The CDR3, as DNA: TGTGCCAGCAGCACCCCGGACAGGGGGGACACCATATATTTT. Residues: CASSTPDRGDTIYF. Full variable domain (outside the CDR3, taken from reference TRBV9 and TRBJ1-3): DSGVTQTPKHLITATGQRVTLRCSPRSGDLSVYWYQQSLDQGLQFLIQYYNGEERAKGNILERFSAQQFPDLHSELNLSSLELGDSALYFCASSTPDRGDTIYFGEGSWLTVV.